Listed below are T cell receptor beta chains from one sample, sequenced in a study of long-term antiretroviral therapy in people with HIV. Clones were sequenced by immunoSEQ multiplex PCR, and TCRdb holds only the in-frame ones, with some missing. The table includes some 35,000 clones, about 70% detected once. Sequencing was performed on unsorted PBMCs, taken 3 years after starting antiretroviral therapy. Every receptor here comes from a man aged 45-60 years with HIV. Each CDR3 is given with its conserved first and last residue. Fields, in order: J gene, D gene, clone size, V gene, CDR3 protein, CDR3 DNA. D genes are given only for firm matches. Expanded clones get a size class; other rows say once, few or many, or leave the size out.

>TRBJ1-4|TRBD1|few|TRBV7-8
CASSLGRQGAYEKLFF
TGTGCCAGCAGCTTAGGGAGACAGGGGGCGTATGAAAAACTGTTTTTT
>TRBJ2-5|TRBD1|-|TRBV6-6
CASKTGPAETQYF
TGTGCCAGCAAGACAGGGCCCGCAGAGACCCAGTACTTC
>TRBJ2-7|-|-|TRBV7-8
CASSFVMGTTYEQYF
TGTGCCAGCAGCTTTGTGATGGGTACTACCTACGAGCAGTACTTC
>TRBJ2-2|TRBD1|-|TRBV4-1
CASSQATGLNTGELFF
TGCGCCAGCAGCCAGGCGACAGGGCTTAACACCGGGGAGCTGTTTTTT
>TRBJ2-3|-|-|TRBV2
CASRPTGSSTDTQYF
TGTGCCAGCAGACCGACAGGTTCTAGCACAGATACGCAGTATTTT
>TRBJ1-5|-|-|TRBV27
CASSLNAGYQPQHF
TGTGCCAGCAGTTTAAACGCCGGCTATCAGCCCCAGCATTTT
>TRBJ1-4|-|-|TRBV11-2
CASSLEIGEKLFF
TGTGCCAGCAGCTTAGAAATAGGGGAAAAACTGTTTTTT
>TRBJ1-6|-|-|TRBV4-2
CASSQDIRGNSPLHF
TGTGCCAGCAGCCAAGATATCCGGGGTAATTCACCCCTCCACTTT
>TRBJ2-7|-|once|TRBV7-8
CASSLGGAEQYF
TGTGCCAGCAGCTTAGGGGGGGCCGAGCAGTACTTC
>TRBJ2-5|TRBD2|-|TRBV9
CASSLRLAGSQETQYF
TGTGCCAGCAGCTTGCGACTAGCGGGGAGCCAAGAGACCCAGTACTTC
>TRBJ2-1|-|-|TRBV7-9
CASSPSGVPYDEQFF
TGTGCCAGCAGCCCGTCCGGGGTCCCTTATGATGAGCAGTTCTTC
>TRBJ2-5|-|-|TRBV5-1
CASSLAGTEETQYF
TGCGCCAGCAGCTTGGCTGGGACCGAAGAGACCCAGTACTTC
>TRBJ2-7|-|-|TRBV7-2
CASSLVQAYEQYF
TGTGCCAGCAGCTTAGTACAGGCCTACGAGCAGTACTTC
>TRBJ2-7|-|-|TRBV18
CASSPGTPEQYF
TGTGCCAGCTCACCCGGGACTCCCGAGCAGTACTTC
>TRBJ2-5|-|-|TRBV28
CASSLVSGVETQYF
TGTGCCAGCAGTTTAGTGTCGGGGGTAGAGACCCAGTACTTC
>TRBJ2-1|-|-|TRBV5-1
CASSLQGSSYNEQFF
TGCGCCAGCAGCTTGCAGGGAAGCTCCTACAATGAGCAGTTCTTC
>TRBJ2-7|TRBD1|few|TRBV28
CASSSGQGSAYEQYF
TGTGCCAGCAGTTCTGGACAGGGATCGGCCTACGAGCAGTACTTC
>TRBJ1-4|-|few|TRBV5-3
CARSGRDGLEKLFF
TGTGCCAGAAGCGGCCGGGACGGGCTCGAAAAACTGTTTTTT
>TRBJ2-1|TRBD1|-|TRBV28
CASSSPGTGKKNEQFF
TGTGCCAGCAGTTCACCCGGGACAGGTAAAAAGAATGAGCAGTTCTTC
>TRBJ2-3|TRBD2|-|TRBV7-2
CASSRRGGGAPDTQYF
TGTGCCAGCAGCCGCCGGGGCGGGGGGGCCCCAGATACGCAGTATTTT
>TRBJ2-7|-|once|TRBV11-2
CASSLGRDPYYEQYF
TGTGCCAGCAGCTTAGGCCGGGACCCTTACTACGAGCAGTACTTC
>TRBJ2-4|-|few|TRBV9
CASSVGGGIQYF
TGTGCCAGCAGCGTAGGTGGTGGCATTCAGTACTTC
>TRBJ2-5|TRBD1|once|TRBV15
CATSRGGQQGKTQYF
TGTGCCACCAGCAGAGGGGGACAGCAAGGGAAGACCCAGTACTTC
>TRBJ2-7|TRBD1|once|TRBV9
CASSTGTGISYEQYF
TGTGCCAGCAGCACCGGGACAGGGATCTCCTACGAGCAGTACTTC
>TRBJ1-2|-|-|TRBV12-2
CASRLAGVGRRNYGYTF
TGTGCAAGTCGCTTAGCGGGGGTAGGGCGGAGGAACTATGGCTACACCTTC
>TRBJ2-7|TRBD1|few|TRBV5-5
CASTLEGGVDEQYF
TGTGCCAGCACCCTGGAAGGGGGCGTCGACGAGCAGTACTTC
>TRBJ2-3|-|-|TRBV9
CASSVPRQDPDTQYF
TGTGCCAGCAGCGTACCCCGACAGGACCCAGATACGCAGTATTTT
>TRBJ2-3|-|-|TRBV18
CASSPQAYTSTDTQYF
TGTGCCAGCTCACCACAAGCTTACACTAGCACAGATACGCAGTATTTT
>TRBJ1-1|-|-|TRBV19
CASNRQNTEAFF
TGTGCCAGTAACCGGCAGAACACTGAAGCTTTCTTT
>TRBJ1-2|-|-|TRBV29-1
CSAPDGYGYTF
TGCAGCGCTCCGGACGGCTATGGCTACACCTTC
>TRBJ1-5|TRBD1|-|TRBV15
CATSRDSNTGVGNQPQHF
TGTGCCACCAGCAGAGATAGTAATACAGGGGTAGGCAATCAGCCCCAGCATTTT
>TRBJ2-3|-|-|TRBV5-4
CASSLRTYPSTDTQYF
TGTGCCAGCAGCTTGAGGACCTACCCTAGCACAGATACGCAGTATTTT
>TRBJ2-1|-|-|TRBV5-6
CASSSSGAGAFNEQFF
TGTGCCAGCAGCTCCTCCGGGGCGGGGGCCTTCAATGAGCAGTTCTTC